This T cell receptor (beta chain) was found in a study of T cells in Graves' hyperthyroidism and ophthalmopathy. Regarding the study as a whole: Ophthalmopathy onset followed model prediction by a median about six months.

Clinical symptoms, serum thyroxine, TRAb, thyroid ultrasound and orbital computed tomography informed diagnoses. PBMCs came from about 10 ml fresh peripheral blood. V shed 5 bases and J shed 3 bases, with 13 bases lying between them. Germline CDR1 reads SGHKS; CDR2 reads YYEKEE (reference sequence). The CDR3 contains 14 residues. This clonotype occurred a few times. Its antigen is not known. RNA transcripts gave rise to amplified TCR beta CDR3 regions. TCR CDR3 underwent first-round RT-PCR with the HTBI primer set. TCRdb passed the multiplex PCR reads through MiXCR, listing each CDR3 protein once. The repertoire holds about 380,000 distinct CDR3 sequences, with roughly 14% as singletons.

The V gene is TRBV5-5, the J gene TRBJ2-3, with no clear D. The specimen sequenced was blood. The clonotype originates from a young man with Graves' hyperthyroidism that later progressed to Graves' ophthalmopathy. The CDR3 spells CASSPGPMTDTQYF. CDR3 coding DNA: TGTGCCAGCAGTCCCGGGCCTATGACAGATACGCAGTATTTT.